This entry lists 18 T cell receptor beta chains sequenced from one sample in a study of identical twins. TCRdb fed the 5' RACE reads into MiXCR, producing one record per CDR3 protein. The table records 700,000 or so distinct CDR3 sequences, over 8.5% of them present only once. These data also formed part of another study, on yellow fever vaccine responses in identical twins.

Sequences were obtained from PBMCs. These receptors originate from a woman aged 18-30 years in good health.

This clonotype was counted a few times. The chain carries TRBV7-8 and TRBJ2-5, with TRBD1 matching over 10 bases. The CDR3 sequence is 17 residues long. Germline assignment: CDR1 SGHVS and CDR2 FQNEAQ. V was clipped by 3 bases and J by 5 bases; unmatched bases: 12. The CDR3 sequence: CASSFRTRQGARETQYF. The CDR3 DNA is TGTGCCAGCAGCTTTAGAACTCGACAGGGGGCGAGGGAGACCCAGTACTTC.

The chain uses TRBV7-9 and TRBJ2-7, with D unclear. This CDR3 is built from 12 residues. Germline CDR1 reads SEHNR; CDR2 reads FQNEAQ (reference sequence). V lost 11 bases and J lost 3, with 14 bases in between. In DNA form, the CDR3 reads TGTGCCGGTGCGGTAGGGATCTACGAGCAGTACTTC. Protein sequence: CAGAVGIYEQYF.

This clonotype was detected a few times. The V call is TRBV7-8, the J call TRBJ2-3, with D tentatively TRBD1 or TRBD2 (5 bases each). Per germline, CDR1 SGHVS and CDR2 FQNEAQ. This CDR3 spans 14 amino acids. Between the trimmed V and J ends, which lost 7 bases and 5 bases, there was a span of 16 bases. This chain's CDR3 is CASTLEGFVDTQYF. CDR3 DNA sequence: TGTGCCAGCACCCTAGAGGGGTTTGTAGATACGCAGTATTTT.

This clonotype was counted between two and nine times. The CDR3 is CASSLKTGSEESETQYF. CDR3 DNA: TGCGCCAGCAGCTTGAAGACAGGCAGTGAGGAATCAGAGACCCAGTACTTC. The rearrangement joins TRBV5-1 to TRBJ2-5; the D gene is possibly TRBD1 (6 bases). V was cut by 1 base and J by 4 bases, with 20 bases left in between. Germline CDR1 and CDR2: SGHRS and YFSETQ. The CDR3 covers 17 residues.

The chain combines TRBV4-3 with TRBJ2-7; 14 bases are a match to TRBD2. The germline V gene encodes CDR1 LGHNA and CDR2 YSLEER. The CDR3 totals 18 residues. V gave up 3 bases and J gave up 2 bases; unmatched junction bases: 9. The CDR3 reads CASSQGGLAGGGPYEQYF. DNA for the CDR3: TGCGCCAGCAGCCAGGGCGGACTAGCGGGAGGAGGACCCTACGAGCAGTACTTC.

This clonotype was detected ten times or more. This chain joins TRBV4-3 and TRBJ2-7; 9 bases fit TRBD1. V dropped 5 bases and J dropped 0; count of bases not matched to a gene: 11. Germline CDR1 and CDR2: LGHNA and YSLEER. This CDR3 spans 17 amino acids. The CDR3 DNA sequence: TGCGCCAGCAGCTTTACCAGACCGGGACAGGGCTCCTACGAGCAGTACTTC. Protein sequence: CASSFTRPGQGSYEQYF.

This chain joins TRBV5-1 and TRBJ2-2; TRBD1 matches 7 bases. The CDR3 contains 18 residues. CDR1 SGHRS and CDR2 YFSETQ come from the germline V gene. Losses at the gene ends were 3 bases for V and 4 bases for J; bases not matched to a gene: 15. The CDR3 DNA is TGCGCCAGCAGCTCCTTCCCGACAGGGTCGGGTAGCACCGGGGAGCTGTTTTTT. It codes for CASSSFPTGSGSTGELFF.

The chain links TRBV27 to TRBJ1-5; D is unresolved. Germline values: CDR1 MNHEY, CDR2 SMNVEV (reference sequence). V lost 3 bases to trimming and J lost 1 base, with 4 bases between them. CDR3 length equals 13 residues. For the CDR3, the DNA is TGTGCCAGCAGTTTCTTGAGCAATCAGCCCCAGCATTTT. Translation: CASSFLSNQPQHF.

The chain is built from TRBV20-1 and TRBJ2-5; TRBD1 agrees at 7 bases. The CDR3 has 15 amino acids. Germline loops: CDR1 DFQATT, CDR2 SNEGSKA (reference sequence). After removal of 2 bases from V and 3 bases from J, the junction contained 9 bases not matched to a gene. Here the CDR3 reads CSARPPGTVEETQYF. The CDR3 DNA follows: TGCAGTGCTAGACCTCCCGGGACAGTGGAAGAGACCCAGTACTTC.

This clonotype showed up just a few times. The chain uses TRBV20-1 and TRBJ2-7; D not certain. Between the trimmed V and J ends, which lost 3 bases and 3 bases, there was a span of 9 bases. Germline CDR1 reads DFQATT; CDR2 reads SNEGSKA (reference sequence). This CDR3 spans 12 amino acids. Here the CDR3 DNA reads TGCAGTGCTAGTGGCAGAATCTACGAGCAGTACTTC. It encodes CSASGRIYEQYF.

The genes are TRBV10-2 and TRBJ2-2; 11 bases agree with TRBD2. The CDR3 has 16 residues. Germline V CDR1 and CDR2: WSHSY, SAAADI. V lost 6 bases and J lost 1; bases outside the gene matches: 4. The CDR3 coding sequence is TGCGCCAGCAGATCCGGGACTAGCGGGAACACCGGGGAGCTGTTTTTT. It codes for CASRSGTSGNTGELFF.

The sample holds a few counts of this clonotype. The chain is built from TRBV6-1 and TRBJ2-7; 7 nucleotides agree with TRBD2. J lost 3 bases, V lost 5 bases, and 13 bases had no gene match. The length of the CDR3 is 16 residues. Germline V gives CDR1 MNHNS, CDR2 SASEGT. For the CDR3, the DNA is TGTGCCAGCAGTCGCTATCGACTAGCCCAATACTACGAGCAGTACTTC. This gives the protein CASSRYRLAQYYEQYF.

The J gene is TRBJ2-7, the V gene TRBV20-1, with TRBD1 as a possible D gene (6 bases). The CDR3 sequence is 12 residues long. V lost 6 bases and J 1 base, leaving 10 bases between the germline ends. The germline CDR1 and CDR2 sequences are DFQATT and SNEGSKA (reference sequence). The CDR3, as DNA: TGCAGTGCCGCGACAGGTTCCTACGAGCAGTACTTC. Its protein is CSAATGSYEQYF.

This clonotype was detected a few times. The chain links TRBV7-3 to TRBJ1-2; 7 nucleotides match TRBD1. V lost 5 bases to trimming and J lost 8 bases; unmatched junction nucleotides: 17. The CDR3 consists of 16 residues. Germline assignment: CDR1 SGHTA and CDR2 FQGTGA. CDR3 bases: TGTGCCAGCAGCCCATTTGGACAGGCCGAATTGGGGGGCTACACCTTC. This codes for CASSPFGQAELGGYTF.

This clonotype was seen more than once but under ten times. The chain carries TRBV12-2 and TRBJ2-7; TRBD1 is the table's D call, not checked against the DNA. TRBV12-2 is described as a pseudogene. The CDR3 covers 17 residues. The CDR3 loop reads CASRPNLGQTSSYEQYF. The CDR3 DNA reads as TGTGCAAGTCGCCCTAATTTAGGACAGACGAGCTCCTACGAGCAGTACTTC.

There are a few counts of this clonotype. V gene TRBV10-3 combines with J gene TRBJ2-7, with 10 bases matching TRBD1. Looked up from germline, CDR1 is ENHRY and CDR2 is SYGVKD. The CDR3 consists of 14 residues. J was trimmed by 3 bases and V by 9 bases; bases with no gene match: 8. CDR3 sequence (DNA): TGTGCCATGACACCGGGACAGGGGTACTACGAGCAGTACTTC. Protein: CAMTPGQGYYEQYF.

The rearrangement joins TRBV4-3 to TRBJ2-2; 10 bases fit TRBD2. Germline assignment: CDR1 LGHNA and CDR2 YSLEER. V trimming: 3 bases; J trimming: 7 bases; junction bases outside the gene matches: 11. The CDR3 spans 17 residues. This CDR3 is CASSHARASGSGGELFF. CDR3 DNA: TGCGCCAGCAGCCATGCTAGGGCTAGCGGGAGTGGCGGGGAGCTGTTTTTT.

The gene calls are TRBV3-1 and TRBJ2-6, with 12 bases identical to TRBD1. Looked up from germline, CDR1 is LGHDT and CDR2 is YNNKEL (reference sequence). The CDR3 sequence is 20 residues long. V was clipped by 6 bases and J by 3 bases; unmatched bases: 15. The CDR3 sequence: CASSYPSPGQGADGANVLTF. Here the CDR3 DNA reads TGTGCCAGCAGTTACCCGAGCCCGGGACAGGGGGCGGATGGGGCCAACGTCCTGACTTTC.